These T cell receptor beta chains were read from a single sample in a study of blood T cells in healthy people across ages. In TCRdb, the 5' RACE reads were re-called with MiXCR into one record per CDR3 protein. The sample lists around 700,000 distinct CDR3 sequences, just under 25% occurring once. This same sample was also taken into another study, of T cells of mothers and their children.

The sample comprised blood. These receptors all come from a boy between 5 and 17 years old in good health. CDR3s include the opening cysteine and the closing phenylalanine or tryptophan. D genes are given only for firm matches. Size values are once, few and many counts, or a class for expanded clones, and some rows have none.

v_gene	j_gene	len	d_gene	abundance	CDR3aa	CDR3nt
TRBV6-2/TRBV6-3	TRBJ1-1	15	-	-	CASSLTGEGNTEAFF	TGTGCCAGCAGTCTCACGGGGGAAGGTAACACTGAAGCTTTCTTT
TRBV27	TRBJ1-2	14	-	once	CASSFNEGSYGYTF	TGTGCCAGCAGTTTTAACGAGGGTAGCTATGGCTACACCTTC
TRBV11-2	TRBJ2-5	14	-	few	CASSLDPGVETQYF	TGTGCCAGCAGCTTAGATCCCGGGGTTGAGACCCAGTACTTC
TRBV5-1	TRBJ1-2	14	-	-	CASRSGALPGGYTF	TGCGCCAGCAGGTCAGGGGCCCTACCCGGCGGCTACACCTTC
TRBV7-2	TRBJ2-1	15	-	-	CASSLEGTYFHEQFF	TGTGCCAGCAGCTTAGAAGGGACGTATTTCCATGAGCAGTTCTTC
TRBV7-9	TRBJ1-3	15	-	few	CASSLPGYSGNTIYF	TGTGCCAGCAGCTTACCGGGTTACTCTGGAAACACCATATATTTT
TRBV9	TRBJ2-2	15	-	few	CASSVEGPSTGELFF	TGCGCCAGCAGCGTAGAGGGACCCAGCACCGGGGAGCTGTTTTTT
TRBV5-1	TRBJ2-5	13	-	-	CASPRVPKETQYF	TGCGCCAGCCCGAGGGTCCCTAAAGAGACCCAGTACTTC
TRBV9	TRBJ1-4	15	-	-	CASSGPTNSNEKLFF	TGTGCCAGCAGCGGACCGACAAACTCTAATGAAAAACTGTTTTTT
TRBV19	TRBJ1-1	14	-	-	CASSIRGGYTEAFF	TGTGCCAGTAGTATCAGGGGAGGGTACACTGAAGCTTTCTTT
TRBV24-1	TRBJ2-2	16	-	once	CATSDVGNRNTGELFF	TGTGCCACCAGTGATGTTGGCAATCGAAACACCGGGGAGCTGTTTTTT
TRBV20-1	TRBJ2-1	15	TRBD2	-	CSARRASGGSYEQFF	TGCAGTGCTAGACGCGCTAGCGGGGGTAGCTATGAGCAGTTCTTC
TRBV4-2	TRBJ2-7	15	TRBD2	few	CASSQDLTSAYEQYF	TGTGCCAGCAGCCAAGATTTGACTAGCGCATACGAGCAGTACTTC
TRBV29-1	TRBJ2-3	16	TRBD2	few	CSVDLAGGPTTDTQYF	TGCAGCGTTGATCTAGCGGGAGGGCCAACCACAGATACGCAGTATTTT
TRBV7-9	TRBJ2-7	11	-	-	CASSLGAWQYF	TGTGCCAGCAGCTTAGGGGCTTGGCAGTACTTC
TRBV7-2	TRBJ2-5	15	TRBD2	few	CASSLMGSGQETQYF	TGTGCCAGCAGCTTAATGGGTAGCGGGCAAGAGACCCAGTACTTC
TRBV27	TRBJ1-6	15	-	-	CARVPGSSYNSPLHF	TGTGCTCGGGTTCCGGGGAGCTCCTATAATTCACCCCTCCACTTT
TRBV27	TRBJ1-2	13	TRBD1	-	CASSKRQGQGYTF	TGTGCCAGCAGTAAGAGACAGGGACAGGGCTACACCTTC
TRBV12-3/TRBV12-4	TRBJ2-3	15	TRBD1	once	CASSLVTGGSDTQYF	TGTGCCAGCAGTTTAGTGACAGGGGGCTCAGATACGCAGTATTTT
TRBV5-1	TRBJ1-4	15	-	few	CASSPTVATNEKLFF	TGCGCCAGCAGCCCGACGGTCGCAACTAATGAAAAACTGTTTTTT
TRBV6-6	TRBJ2-7	14	TRBD2	-	CASSYGGGTYEQYF	TGTGCCAGCAGTTACGGCGGGGGAACCTACGAGCAGTACTTC
TRBV4-3	TRBJ2-5	14	-	-	CASSYSSGEETQYF	TGCGCCAGCAGCTACTCCTCGGGCGAAGAGACCCAGTACTTC
TRBV12-3/TRBV12-4	TRBJ1-1	13	-	-	CASSLGGIEGAFF	TGTGCCAGCAGTTTAGGCGGGATAGAGGGAGCTTTCTTT
TRBV28	TRBJ2-1	10	-	many	CASSYNEQFF	TGTGCCAGCAGTTACAATGAGCAGTTCTTC
TRBV28	TRBJ2-7	16	TRBD1	-	CASRSGTELSSYEQYF	TGTGCCAGCAGATCCGGGACAGAACTCAGCTCCTACGAGCAGTACTTC
TRBV7-2	TRBJ2-5	15	TRBD2	few	CASSFPAGGQETQYF	TGTGCCAGCAGCTTTCCAGCGGGGGGTCAAGAGACCCAGTACTTC
TRBV11-2	TRBJ1-1	13	-	-	CASSSGEATEAFF	TGTGCCAGCAGCTCTGGGGAGGCAACTGAAGCTTTCTTT
TRBV28	TRBJ2-1	12	TRBD2	-	CATGDPGGEQFF	TGTGCCACGGGGGATCCGGGGGGGGAGCAGTTCTTC
TRBV7-2	TRBJ2-5	14	TRBD2	many	CASSTGLAGETQYF	TGTGCCAGCAGCACGGGACTAGCGGGAGAGACCCAGTACTTC
TRBV6-5	TRBJ1-2	17	-	-	CASRYPLDRGSDYGYTF	TGTGCCAGCAGATACCCGCTCGACCGGGGCTCCGACTATGGCTACACCTTC
TRBV11-2	TRBJ2-7	16	-	-	CASSLEGLAPIYEQYF	TGTGCCAGCAGCTTAGAAGGCTTAGCGCCAATCTACGAGCAGTACTTC
TRBV3-1	TRBJ2-7	13	-	-	CASSHQSTYEQYF	TGTGCCAGCAGCCACCAGTCAACCTACGAGCAGTACTTC
TRBV12-3/TRBV12-4	TRBJ2-1	14	TRBD1	few	CASTLDRGVNEQFF	TGTGCCAGCACCCTGGACAGGGGAGTCAATGAGCAGTTCTTC
TRBV6-5	TRBJ2-7	13	TRBD2	-	CASSPGGGHEQYF	TGTGCCAGCAGTCCCGGGGGGGGACACGAGCAGTACTTC
TRBV6-2/TRBV6-3	TRBJ2-1	14	-	-	CASSYDRGADEQFF	TGTGCCAGCAGTTACGATCGGGGGGCCGATGAGCAGTTCTTC
TRBV5-1	TRBJ1-4	17	-	few	CASSLGLDLGINEKLFF	TGCGCCAGCAGCTTGGGGTTGGATCTGGGGATTAATGAAAAACTGTTTTTT
TRBV25-1	TRBJ2-7	13	-	few	CASSDQPHYEQYF	TGTGCCAGCAGTGATCAGCCTCACTACGAGCAGTACTTC
TRBV27	TRBJ2-1	11	-	-	CASRRGFEQFF	TGTGCCAGCAGGAGGGGTTTTGAGCAGTTCTTC
TRBV6-1	TRBJ2-7	14	TRBD1	-	CASGLGGTGFEQYF	TGTGCCAGCGGCCTAGGCGGGACAGGGTTCGAGCAGTACTTC
TRBV18	TRBJ2-1	14	-	-	CASSPLGLVNEQFF	TGTGCCAGCTCACCCTTAGGTCTGGTTAATGAGCAGTTCTTC
TRBV2	TRBJ2-5	16	TRBD2	few	CASSDTSGSVGETQYF	TGTGCCAGCAGTGACACTAGCGGGAGTGTCGGGGAGACCCAGTACTTC
TRBV25-1	TRBJ2-5	15	TRBD2	-	CASSEASGRYLTQYF	TGTGCCAGCAGCGAGGCTAGCGGGAGATATTTGACCCAGTACTTC
TRBV20-1	TRBJ1-1	19	TRBD1	few	CSASPVLPEPGQVTPEAFF	TGCAGTGCTTCCCCCGTTTTACCCGAACCGGGACAGGTGACCCCTGAAGCTTTCTTT
TRBV3-1	TRBJ2-3	16	TRBD2	-	CASSPSGGRGTDTQYF	TGTGCCAGCAGTCCCTCGGGGGGGAGGGGCACAGATACGCAGTATTTT
TRBV27	TRBJ1-4	16	-	-	CASSPDRPLVDEKLFF	TGTGCCAGCAGCCCAGACAGGCCCCTTGTCGATGAAAAACTGTTTTTT
TRBV7-9	TRBJ2-1	12	-	-	CASSSTALEQFF	TGTGCCAGCAGCTCGACGGCCCTAGAGCAGTTCTTC
TRBV2	TRBJ2-1	11	-	-	CAGRLYNEQFF	TGTGCCGGAAGACTTTACAATGAGCAGTTCTTC
TRBV7-9	TRBJ2-7	16	-	few	CASSRGAEPPYDEQYF	TGTGCCAGCAGCCGGGGGGCGGAACCCCCCTACGACGAGCAGTACTTC
TRBV7-9	TRBJ1-1	15	-	-	CASSSPTGLNTEAFF	TGTGCCAGCAGCTCCCCCACGGGCCTGAACACTGAAGCTTTCTTT
TRBV21-1	TRBJ2-1	15	-	few	CASSIPGLACNEQFF	TGTGCCAGCAGCATTCCGGGACTAGCTTGCAATGAGCAGTTCTTC
TRBV5-1	TRBJ2-1	15	TRBD2	-	CASSLFSGIAETQCF	TGCGCCAGCAGCTTGTTTAGCGGGATAGCAGAGACCCAGTGCTTC
TRBV2	TRBJ2-5	16	TRBD2	few	CASTYPRLAQKETQYF	TGTGCCAGCACGTACCCCCGACTAGCCCAAAAAGAGACCCAGTACTTC
TRBV3-1	TRBJ2-5	16	TRBD1	few	CASSPDSDRGRETQYF	TGTGCCAGCAGCCCCGACTCGGACAGGGGAAGAGAGACCCAGTACTTC
TRBV2	TRBJ1-1	13	-	many	CASSRDGNTEAFF	TGTGCCAGCAGTCGGGACGGGAACACTGAAGCTTTCTTT
TRBV11-1	TRBJ1-2	13	TRBD1	-	CASSEDRGHWHTF	TGTGCCAGCAGCGAGGACAGGGGGCATTGGCACACCTTC
TRBV20-1	TRBJ1-2	14	-	-	CSARDHRINYGYTF	TGCAGTGCTAGAGACCATCGGATTAACTATGGCTACACCTTC
TRBV20-1	TRBJ2-7	11	-	-	CSARWGHEQYF	TGCAGTGCTAGATGGGGGCACGAGCAGTACTTC
TRBV7-9	TRBJ2-1	14	TRBD2	-	CASSLGGGASEQFF	TGTGCCAGCAGCTTAGGCGGGGGGGCGAGTGAGCAGTTCTTC
TRBV6-2/TRBV6-3	TRBJ2-7	14	-	few	CAIGLWGNSYEQYF	TGTGCCATCGGACTCTGGGGAAATTCCTACGAGCAGTACTTC